This TCR beta chain was profiled in a study of OX40 agonist ivuxolimab in advanced cancers. Overall study: Dose-escalation patients had hepatocellular carcinoma, melanoma, renal cell or head and neck cancer.

TCRdb's copy holds only in-frame clones and misses some; the assay was immunoSEQ multiplex PCR. The sample consists of more than 9,500 clones, roughly 77% of them appearing once. This CDR3 is built from 17 residues. Study-wide findings and caveats: Certain nonresponders likewise exhibited a low normalized T-cell clonal expansion.

Turning to this clone: Its specificity is unknown.

V is TRBV21-1 and J is TRBJ2-1; TRBD2 is taken as the D call from the table, unchecked against the DNA. TRBV21-1 corresponds to a pseudogene. The sample was CD4+ or CD8+ T cells sorted from blood, taken in a trial of the OX40 agonist ivuxolimab. The receptor's source is an adult with an advanced solid tumor such as melanoma, head and neck, liver or kidney cancer. CDR3 bases: TGTGCCAGCAGCAAAGCGGACGGGAGGGATCCCTACAATGAGCAGTTCTTC. Translation: CASSKADGRDPYNEQFF.